Below are 8 T cell receptor beta chains sequenced from a single sample in a study of blood T cell repertoires in COVID-19. Produced via immunoSEQ multiplex PCR; TCRdb's table is partial and in-frame only. The sample yields about 440,000 clones, roughly 88% seen once. The sample taken for sequencing was PBMCs or T cells enriched from blood (not recorded which). The source is a young man who had recovered from COVID-19.

J is TRBJ2-2 and V is TRBV5-1, with D perhaps matching TRBD1 (6 bases). Trimming took off 2 bases at V and 0 bases at J, with 8 bases between the two ends. Germline values: CDR1 SGHRS, CDR2 YFSETQ. The CDR3 spans 15 residues. CDR3 sequence: CASSLGQTNTGELFF. The CDR3 nucleotides are TGCGCCAGCAGCTTAGGACAGACGAACACCGGGGAGCTGTTTTTT.

This chain joins TRBV30 and TRBJ2-1, with D possibly TRBD2 on 5 matching bases. Germline lookup yields CDR1 GTSNPN and CDR2 SVGIG (reference sequence). This CDR3 region has 11 residues. V gave up 2 bases and J gave up 12 bases, with 11 bases separating them. The CDR3, as DNA: TGTGCCTGGAGTACGGAGGTTGCGCAGTTCTTC. Protein sequence: CAWSTEVAQFF.

The V gene is TRBV2, the J gene TRBJ1-2; 9 bases are a match to TRBD1. Germline V gene sequence: CDR1 SNHLY, CDR2 FYNNEI. The CDR3 contains 13 residues. J gave up 6 bases and V 6 bases, and 5 bases lay outside the gene matches. This chain's CDR3 is CASSTDRGHGYTF. DNA for the CDR3: TGTGCCAGCAGCACGGACAGGGGCCATGGCTACACCTTC.

The V and J genes are TRBV10-3 and TRBJ2-2; D is perhaps TRBD2 (6 bases). Germline V gene sequence: CDR1 ENHRY, CDR2 SYGVKD. The CDR3 covers 17 residues. V was shortened by 2 bases and J by 3 bases, with 16 bases between the two germline ends. The CDR3 reads CAISEGFEREYTGELFF. In DNA form, the CDR3 reads TGTGCCATCAGTGAGGGGTTCGAACGGGAGTACACCGGGGAGCTGTTTTTT.

The J gene is TRBJ2-1, the V gene TRBV28, with a possible D match to TRBD1 (6 bases). V was trimmed by 3 bases and J by 3 bases, leaving 9 bases between them. The germline V gene encodes CDR1 MDHEN and CDR2 SYDVKM. The CDR3 contains 14 residues. CDR3 coding DNA: TGTGCCAGCAGTTTTAAGGGGGACTACAATGAGCAGTTCTTC. Translating gives CASSFKGDYNEQFF.

The CDR3 coding sequence is TGTGCCAGCAGCTTAATACCGGGACAGGGTAGCAATCAGCCCCAGCATTTT. Translated: CASSLIPGQGSNQPQHF. The chain employs TRBV5-5 and TRBJ1-5; TRBD1 agrees at 9 bases. J lost 0 bases, V lost 2 bases, and 6 bases had no gene match. The germline gives CDR1 SGHKS, CDR2 YYEKEE (reference sequence). The CDR3 loop spans 17 amino acids.

The J gene is TRBJ1-2, the V gene TRBV5-1; D is possibly TRBD1 (6 bases). CDR1 and CDR2 from the germline V gene are SGHRS and YFSETQ. The CDR3 spans 13 residues. V was pared by 3 bases and J by 5 bases, with 11 bases between. This chain's CDR3 is CASSWGHGYGYTF. CDR3 DNA: TGCGCCAGCAGCTGGGGGCACGGGTATGGCTACACCTTC.

The chain is built from TRBV2 and TRBJ2-5; tentatively, D is TRBD2 (5 bases). Germline loops: CDR1 SNHLY, CDR2 FYNNEI. The CDR3 covers 13 residues. Trimming removed 7 bases at V and 4 bases at J, with 13 bases between. CDR3 nucleotide sequence: TGTGCCAGCATATTGGGGAGAGGAGAGACCCAGTACTTC. This codes for CASILGRGETQYF.